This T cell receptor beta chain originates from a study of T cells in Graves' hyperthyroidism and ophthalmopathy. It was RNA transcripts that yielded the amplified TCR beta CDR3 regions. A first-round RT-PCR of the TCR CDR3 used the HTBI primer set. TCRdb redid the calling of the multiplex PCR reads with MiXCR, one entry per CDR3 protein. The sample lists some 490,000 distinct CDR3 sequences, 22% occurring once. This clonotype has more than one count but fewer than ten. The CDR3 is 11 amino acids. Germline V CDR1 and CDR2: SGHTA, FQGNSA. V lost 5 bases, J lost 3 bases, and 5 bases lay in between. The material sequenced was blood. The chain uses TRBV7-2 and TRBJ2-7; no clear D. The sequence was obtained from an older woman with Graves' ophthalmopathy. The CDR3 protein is CASSRVYEQYF. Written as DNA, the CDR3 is TGTGCCAGCAGCCGCGTCTACGAGCAGTACTTC.